One sample yielded the 32 T cell receptor beta chains listed below, sequenced in a study of identical twins. TCRdb redid the calling of the 5' RACE reads with MiXCR, one entry per CDR3 protein. The sample yields about 330,000 distinct CDR3 sequences, roughly an eighth seen once. The same sample was also used in a study of yellow fever vaccine responses in identical twins.

The material sequenced was CD8+ T cells sorted from blood. These receptors were obtained from a woman aged 18-29 years in good health.

This clonotype has more than one count but fewer than ten. CDR3 protein: CASIKPGQGSNEQFF. The CDR3 DNA reads as TGTGCCAGCATCAAACCGGGACAGGGGTCCAATGAGCAGTTCTTC. The rearrangement uses TRBV5-6 and TRBJ2-1, with TRBD1 matching over 10 bases. The V and J ends lost 6 bases and 6 bases, in that order; junction bases with no gene match: 9. CDR1 is SGHDT and CDR2 is YYEEEE in the germline V gene. The CDR3 is 15 residues long.

At least ten counts were recorded for this clonotype. The CDR3 nucleotides read TGCAGTGCTAGGCTTGGTGAGCAGTTCTTC. This gives the protein CSARLGEQFF. This chain links TRBV20-1 with TRBJ2-1; no definite D call. The V gene lost 3 bases and the J gene lost 9 bases, with 6 bases spanning the gap. This CDR3 has 10 residues. Germline CDR1 is DFQATT and CDR2 is SNEGSKA (reference sequence).

This clonotype occurred many times. Written as DNA, the CDR3 is TGTGCCATCAGTGAAAGGACAGGGAACGAGCAGTACGTC. It codes for CAISERTGNEQYV. The chain recombines TRBV10-3 with TRBJ2-7; 8 bases fit TRBD1. Trimming cost V 3 bases and J 5 bases; bases outside gene matches: 3. CDR1 and CDR2 (germline): ENHRY, SYGVKD. This CDR3 is 13 amino acids long.

V and J are TRBV20-1 and TRBJ2-3, with 9 bases lining up with TRBD2. V shed 3 bases, J shed 2 bases, and the junction held 6 bases outside the gene matches. Germline V CDR1 and CDR2: DFQATT, SNEGSKA (reference sequence). The CDR3 extends over 15 amino acids. In DNA, the CDR3 is TGCAGTGCTAGTATGACTAGCGGCCCCACAGATACGCAGTATTTT. It translates to CSASMTSGPTDTQYF.

This clonotype was seen a handful of times. The rearrangement uses TRBV2 and TRBJ2-5; a possible D gene is TRBD1 (6 bases). The V and J ends lost 3 bases and 2 bases respectively, with 13 bases between them. Germline CDR1 reads SNHLY; CDR2 reads FYNNEI. This CDR3 contains 15 residues. The CDR3 loop is CASSEIGGPQETQYF. The CDR3 nucleotides are TGTGCCAGCAGTGAGATAGGGGGACCGCAAGAGACCCAGTACTTC.

The V call is TRBV15, the J call TRBJ2-5; TRBD1 matches at 9 bases. The CDR3 has 16 amino acids. V was clipped by 3 bases and J by 1 base; unmatched bases: 6. CDR1 is LNHNV, CDR2 YYDKDF, per germline (reference sequence). CDR3 sequence (DNA): TGTGCCACCAGCAGCCCTACAGGGGGCCCCCAAGAGACCCAGTACTTC. As protein: CATSSPTGGPQETQYF.

The chain employs TRBV3-1 and TRBJ2-7; 7 bases are shared with TRBD2. J was trimmed by 2 bases and V by 0 bases; bases with no gene match: 13. Looked up from germline, CDR1 is LGHDT and CDR2 is YNNKEL (reference sequence). There are 18 residues in the CDR3. CDR3 residues: CASSQDYRLAERTYEQYF. The CDR3 DNA is TGTGCCAGCAGCCAAGATTACCGTCTAGCGGAAAGGACCTACGAGCAGTACTTC.

This clonotype has only a few counts. The chain couples TRBV5-1 to TRBJ1-1; 7 bases fit TRBD1. The CDR3 totals 13 residues. CDR1 is SGHRS, CDR2 YFSETQ, per germline. J gave up 6 bases and V 4 bases, and 6 bases lay outside the gene matches. The CDR3 DNA is TGCGCCAGCAGCACCCACAGGGGCTCTGAAGCTTTCTTT. This gives the protein CASSTHRGSEAFF.

The chain has TRBV3-1 and TRBJ1-5, with D perhaps TRBD1 (5 bases). CDR1 is LGHDT, CDR2 YNNKEL, per germline (reference sequence). The CDR3 is 15 amino acids. Between the trimmed V and J ends, which lost 4 bases and 2 bases, there was a span of 12 bases. In DNA form, the CDR3 reads TGTGCCAGCAGCCCCTCGCTGGGGGGCAATCAGCCCCAGCATTTT. This gives the protein CASSPSLGGNQPQHF.

This clonotype turned up a few times. The V gene is TRBV11-2, the J gene TRBJ2-7; 9 bases match TRBD2. Trimming cost V 0 bases and J 2 bases; bases outside gene matches: 14. This CDR3 is built from 19 residues. Per germline, CDR1 SGHAT and CDR2 FQNNGV. Here the CDR3 DNA reads TGTGCCAGCAGCTTAGATCTGGCGGGAGGGGTCTTTCGGGCCTACGAGCAGTACTTC. Amino acids: CASSLDLAGGVFRAYEQYF.

This clonotype was detected many times. The chain couples TRBV20-1 to TRBJ2-1; TRBD2 matches 9 bases. After removal of 0 bases from V and 3 bases from J, the junction contained 6 bases not matched to a gene. Germline V lookup: CDR1 DFQATT, CDR2 SNEGSKA (reference sequence). This CDR3 has 16 amino acids. This chain's CDR3 is CSARDLGGRDYNEQFF. In DNA form, the CDR3 reads TGCAGTGCTAGAGATCTGGGCGGGAGGGACTACAATGAGCAGTTCTTC.

This clonotype was seen ten or more times. V is TRBV12-3 or TRBV12-4 and J is TRBJ1-1; D is unresolved. CDR3 length: 11 amino acids. Deletions cut 8 bases from V and 11 bases from J, with 15 bases between. CDR3 amino acids: CASSPGLYAFF. For the CDR3, the DNA is TGTGCCAGCTCCCCCGGTTTGTATGCTTTCTTT.

The chain joins TRBV5-1 to TRBJ1-6; D ambiguous. Per the germline V gene, CDR1 is SGHRS and CDR2 is YFSETQ. The CDR3 length is 16 residues. V dropped 1 base and J dropped 7 bases, with 15 bases sitting between them. CDR3 amino acids: CASSLLRHFGNSPLHF. CDR3 coding DNA: TGCGCCAGCAGCTTGTTGCGACATTTCGGCAATTCACCCCTCCACTTT.

The table lists this clonotype with a few counts. V and J are TRBV20-1 and TRBJ2-6, with TRBD1 identical over 7 bases. Germline V gene sequence: CDR1 DFQATT, CDR2 SNEGSKA (reference sequence). This CDR3 has 15 residues. V shed 0 bases, J shed 2 bases, and the junction held 1 base outside the gene matches. CDR3 sequence reads: CSARDDRAGANVLTF. In DNA, the CDR3 is TGCAGTGCTAGAGATGACAGGGCTGGGGCCAACGTCCTGACTTTC.

In its sample, this clonotype was seen a few times. The chain is built from TRBV27 and TRBJ2-2; the D gene is possibly TRBD1 (6 bases). V lost 7 bases, J lost 2 bases, and 11 bases lay in between. CDR3 length: 14 amino acids. In germline, CDR1 is MNHEY, CDR2 SMNVEV (reference sequence). CDR3 in amino acids: CASTAGANTGELFF. The CDR3, as DNA: TGTGCCAGCACCGCAGGGGCAAACACCGGGGAGCTGTTTTTT.

This clonotype was counted at least ten times. The CDR3 DNA is TGTGCCAGCAGTAGCCCGTACCACGGCCAGTCCTACGAGCAGTACTTC. Encoded protein: CASSSPYHGQSYEQYF. J is TRBJ2-7 and V is TRBV28, with D unresolved. Germline V gene lookup returns CDR1 MDHEN and CDR2 SYDVKM. Trimming cost V 5 bases and J 1 base, with 18 bases left between them. This CDR3 spans 16 amino acids.

Many counts were recorded for this clonotype. The rearrangement links TRBV27 to TRBJ1-4; possible D gene TRBD1, 5 bases. The CDR3 extends over 16 amino acids. With 0 bases removed from V and 8 bases from J, the gap between germline ends came to 16 bases. Germline CDR1 and CDR2: MNHEY and SMNVEV (reference sequence). CDR3 region: CASSLSPAGTAEKLFF. The CDR3 nucleotides are TGTGCCAGCAGTTTATCCCCCGCAGGGACTGCGGAAAAACTGTTTTTT.

The table lists this clonotype with a few counts. J is TRBJ2-1 and V is TRBV28; D unclear. Trimming removed 9 bases from V and 5 bases from J, with 2 bases in between. The CDR3 has 9 residues. In germline, CDR1 is MDHEN, CDR2 SYDVKM. In nucleotides, the CDR3 is TGTGCCAGGAACAATGAGCAGTTCTTC. This encodes CARNNEQFF.

The gene calls are TRBV14 and TRBJ2-7; either TRBD1 or TRBD2 may fit D (5 bases each). V was shortened by 2 bases and J by 6 bases, with 17 bases between the two germline ends. From germline, CDR1 is SGHDN and CDR2 FVKESK. CDR3 length: 15 amino acids. The CDR3 region is CASSQNWATRGEQYV. The CDR3 DNA follows: TGTGCCAGCAGCCAAAATTGGGCCACTAGGGGCGAGCAGTACGTC.

This rearrangement joins TRBV7-9 to TRBJ2-4; 7 bases align to TRBD1. The CDR3 length is 16 residues. Germline CDR1 is SEHNR and CDR2 is FQNEAQ (reference sequence). The junction had 7 bases not matched to a gene; V was cut back by 5 bases and J by 0 bases. CDR3 DNA: TGTGCCAGCAGCCAGACAGGGTCTCTAGCCAAAAACATTCAGTACTTC. Translation gives CASSQTGSLAKNIQYF.

This chain uses TRBV3-1 with TRBJ2-5; D might be TRBD2 (6 bases). Germline V gene sequence: CDR1 LGHDT, CDR2 YNNKEL (reference sequence). CDR3 length: 16 residues. Trimming pared 0 bases from V and 5 bases from J, leaving 16 bases between. The DNA for the CDR3 is TGTGCCAGCAGCCAAGATCCGGGGGTGGGGGTGGAGACCCAGTACTTC. It is translated as CASSQDPGVGVETQYF.

This clonotype appeared a single time. The rearrangement uses TRBV6-1 and TRBJ1-1; D possibly corresponds to TRBD1 (5 bases). There are 14 residues in the CDR3. Germline values: CDR1 MNHNS, CDR2 SASEGT. V was trimmed by 5 bases and J by 4 bases, leaving 14 bases between them. This CDR3 is CASSQWGSGTEAFF. The CDR3 DNA reads TGTGCCAGCAGTCAGTGGGGGTCCGGCACTGAAGCTTTCTTT.

This clonotype turned up a few times. The rearrangement links TRBV11-2 to TRBJ2-3; 12 bases are a match to TRBD1. Germline V lookup: CDR1 SGHAT, CDR2 FQNNGV. This CDR3 comprises 14 residues. The J segment lost 6 bases and the V segment lost 5 bases, leaving 3 bases of the junction unmatched. The DNA of the CDR3 is TGTGCCAGCAGCCTCGGGACAGGGGGCGATACGCAGTATTTT. Translated: CASSLGTGGDTQYF. The full variable domain, its missing parts supplied by reference TRBV11-2 and TRBJ2-3, is EAGVAQSPRYKIIEKRQSVAFWCNPISGHATLYWYQQILGQGPKLLIQFQNNGVVDDSQLPKDRFSAERLKGVDSTLKIQPAKLEDSAVYLCASSLGTGGDTQYFGPGTRLTVL.

A few counts support this clonotype. The V and J genes are TRBV27 and TRBJ2-3, with 11 bases fitting TRBD2. The CDR3 covers 15 residues. V dropped 9 bases and J dropped 5; count of bases not matched to a gene: 10. Per germline, CDR1 MNHEY and CDR2 SMNVEV (reference sequence). CDR3 amino acids: CASHHSGGAQDTQYF. The CDR3 DNA follows: TGTGCCAGTCATCATAGCGGGGGGGCGCAAGATACGCAGTATTTT.

This clonotype was counted only a few times. This chain joins TRBV2 and TRBJ2-7; D is unresolved. Germline CDR1 and CDR2: SNHLY and FYNNEI. The CDR3 totals 12 residues. The germline V and J ends were trimmed by 3 bases and 3 bases, with 6 bases remaining between them. The CDR3 sequence: CASSDPRYEQYF. In DNA, the CDR3 is TGTGCCAGCAGTGACCCCCGCTACGAGCAGTACTTC. Full variable domain (rest looked up from reference TRBV2 and TRBJ2-7): EPEVTQTPSHQVTQMGQEVILRCVPISNHLYFYWYRQILGQKVEFLVSFYNNEISEKSEIFDDQFSVERPDGSNFTLKIRSTKLEDSAMYFCASSDPRYEQYFGPGTRLTVT.

The rearrangement joins TRBV28 to TRBJ1-5; no firm D call. Germline CDR1 is MDHEN and CDR2 is SYDVKM. V lost 3 bases to trimming and J lost 5 bases, with 11 bases between them. The CDR3 loop spans 14 amino acids. The CDR3 loop reads CASSFHGYHQPQHF. Here the CDR3 DNA reads TGTGCCAGCAGTTTCCATGGGTATCATCAGCCCCAGCATTTT.

V is TRBV2 and J is TRBJ2-1; D is undetermined. V lost 7 bases and J lost 4, with 8 bases in between. The CDR3 contains 12 residues. Germline V gives CDR1 SNHLY, CDR2 FYNNEI. The CDR3 coding sequence is TGTGCCAGCACCCTTTATTACAATGAGCAGTTCTTC. Translated: CASTLYYNEQFF. The variable domain in full, completed from reference TRBV2 and TRBJ2-1, reads EPEVTQTPSHQVTQMGQEVILRCVPISNHLYFYWYRQILGQKVEFLVSFYNNEISEKSEIFDDQFSVERPDGSNFTLKIRSTKLEDSAMYFCASTLYYNEQFFGPGTRLTVL.

This chain joins TRBV7-2 and TRBJ2-3; TRBD1 is a possible D gene (5 bases). CDR1 and CDR2 from the germline V gene are SGHTA and FQGNSA. Trimming pared 4 bases from V and 5 bases from J, leaving 16 bases between. The CDR3 has 15 amino acids. The CDR3 loop is CASSWTRRVKDTQYF. CDR3 nucleotide sequence: TGTGCCAGCAGCTGGACCCGCAGGGTAAAAGATACGCAGTATTTT.

The rearrangement links TRBV28 to TRBJ2-2, with D unresolved. CDR1 is MDHEN, CDR2 SYDVKM, per germline. The CDR3 is 14 residues long. The V and J ends lost 4 bases and 5 bases respectively, with 11 bases between them. This chain's CDR3 is CASSYTAETGELFF. CDR3 DNA: TGTGCCAGCAGTTATACTGCGGAGACCGGGGAGCTGTTTTTT.

This clonotype was seen a handful of times. This chain connects TRBV4-1 to TRBJ1-1; the D gene is possibly TRBD1 (5 bases). Germline CDR1 and CDR2: MGHRA and YSYEKL. There are 15 residues in the CDR3. V lost 4 bases and J lost 3, with 15 bases in between. CDR3: CASSRTGTAYTEAFF. CDR3 nucleotide sequence: TGCGCCAGCAGCCGAACCGGGACGGCCTACACTGAAGCTTTCTTT.

This clonotype was detected only a few times. The chain combines TRBV5-6 with TRBJ2-2; D is unresolved. The V and J ends lost 4 bases and 4 bases respectively, with 8 bases between them. The CDR3 is made up of 13 amino acids. CDR1 and CDR2 from the germline V gene are SGHDT and YYEEEE. CDR3 loop: CASSVHPTGELFF. DNA of the CDR3: TGTGCCAGCAGCGTCCATCCCACCGGGGAGCTGTTTTTT.

This chain connects TRBV2 to TRBJ2-1, with TRBD1 identical over 8 bases. CDR1 and CDR2 from the germline V gene are SNHLY and FYNNEI. The CDR3 contains 14 residues. With V trimmed by 3 bases and J by 4 bases, 2 bases remained unmatched. The CDR3 protein is CASSDQGAYNEQFF. CDR3 nucleotide sequence: TGTGCCAGCAGTGACCAGGGGGCGTACAATGAGCAGTTCTTC.